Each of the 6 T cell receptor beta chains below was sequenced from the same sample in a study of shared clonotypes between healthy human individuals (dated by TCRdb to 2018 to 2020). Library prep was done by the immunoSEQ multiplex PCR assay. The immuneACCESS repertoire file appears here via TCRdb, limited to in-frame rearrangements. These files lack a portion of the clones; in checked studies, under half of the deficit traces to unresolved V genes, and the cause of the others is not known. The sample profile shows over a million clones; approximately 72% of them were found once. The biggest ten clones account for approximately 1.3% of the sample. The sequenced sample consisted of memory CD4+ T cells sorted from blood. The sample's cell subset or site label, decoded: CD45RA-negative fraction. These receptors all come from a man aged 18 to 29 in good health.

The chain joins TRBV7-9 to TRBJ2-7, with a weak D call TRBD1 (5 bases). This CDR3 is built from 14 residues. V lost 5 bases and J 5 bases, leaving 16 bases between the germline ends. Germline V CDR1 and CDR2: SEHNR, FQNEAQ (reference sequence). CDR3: CASSPGRVSHEQYF. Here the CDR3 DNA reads TGTGCCAGCAGCCCGGGCAGGGTTTCCCACGAGCAGTACTTC.

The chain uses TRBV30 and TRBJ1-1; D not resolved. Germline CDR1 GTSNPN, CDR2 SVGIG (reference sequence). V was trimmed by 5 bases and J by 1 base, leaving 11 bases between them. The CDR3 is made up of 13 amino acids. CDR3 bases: TGTGCCTGGGGAAAGACAACGAACACTGAAGCTTTCTTT. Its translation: CAWGKTTNTEAFF.

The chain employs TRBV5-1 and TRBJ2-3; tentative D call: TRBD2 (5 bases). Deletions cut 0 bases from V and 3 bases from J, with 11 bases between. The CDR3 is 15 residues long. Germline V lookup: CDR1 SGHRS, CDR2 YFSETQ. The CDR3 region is CASSLDGGVTDTQYF. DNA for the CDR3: TGCGCCAGCAGCTTGGACGGAGGTGTAACAGATACGCAGTATTTT.

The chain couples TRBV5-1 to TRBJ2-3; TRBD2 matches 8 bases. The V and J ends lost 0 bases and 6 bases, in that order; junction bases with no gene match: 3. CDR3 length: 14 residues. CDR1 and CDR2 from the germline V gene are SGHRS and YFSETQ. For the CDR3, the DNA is TGCGCCAGCAGCTTGGCTCGGGGGGGCGATACGCAGTATTTT. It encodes CASSLARGGDTQYF.

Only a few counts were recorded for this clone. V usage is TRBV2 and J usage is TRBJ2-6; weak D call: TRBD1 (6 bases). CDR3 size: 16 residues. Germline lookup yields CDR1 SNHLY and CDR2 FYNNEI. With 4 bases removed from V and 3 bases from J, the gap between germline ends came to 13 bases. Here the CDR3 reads CASSAIRGSGANVLTF. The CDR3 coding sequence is TGTGCCAGCAGTGCTATTAGGGGGAGTGGGGCCAACGTCCTGACTTTC.

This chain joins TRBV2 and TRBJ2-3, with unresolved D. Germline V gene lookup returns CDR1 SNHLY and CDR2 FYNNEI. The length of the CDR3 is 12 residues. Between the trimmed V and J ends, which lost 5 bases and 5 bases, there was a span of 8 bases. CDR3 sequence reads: CASSLWVDTQYF. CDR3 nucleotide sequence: TGTGCCAGCAGTCTTTGGGTAGATACGCAGTATTTT. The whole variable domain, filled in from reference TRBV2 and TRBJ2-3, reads EPEVTQTPSHQVTQMGQEVILRCVPISNHLYFYWYRQILGQKVEFLVSFYNNEISEKSEIFDDQFSVERPDGSNFTLKIRSTKLEDSAMYFCASSLWVDTQYFGPGTRLTVL.